The clone carrying this T cell receptor (beta chain) was recorded only once. Its antigen remains unidentified. With 2 bases removed from V and 0 bases from J, the gap between germline ends came to 13 bases. The CDR3 contains 16 residues. Germline-derived CDR1 and CDR2 are MNHEY and SMNVEV (reference sequence). Assay: immunoSEQ multiplex PCR; the TCRdb copy retains only in-frame clones and omits some. The sample has 100,000 to 150,000 clones; more than 70% are singletons. The data derive from a study of T cell responses to AZD1222 COVID-19 vaccine. Samples with a second dose at about 4 or about 12 weeks were pooled together. Study-wide points: Donors were largely white British and mainly female; clonal diversity was possibly underestimated. Spike-specific TCR breadth and depth went up after people got two AZD1222 doses.

The input for sequencing was peripheral blood, taken 28 days after the second AZD1222 dose. The sequence was obtained from an adult who received the AZD1222 COVID-19 vaccine. The chain recombines TRBV27 with TRBJ1-2, with D hard to call. This chain's CDR3 is CASSLSAAFSNYGYTF. The CDR3 coding sequence is TGTGCCAGCAGTTTAAGTGCGGCCTTTTCTAACTATGGCTACACCTTC.